The 20 T cell receptor beta chains listed next were all sequenced from one sample in a study of cytomegalovirus exposure and HLA in healthy donors. TCRdb keeps only in-frame clones here, not all; method: immunoSEQ multiplex PCR. The sample lists roughly 60,000 clones; roughly 96% were seen once. Sequenced sample: PBMCs. Every receptor here comes from a young woman in good health and CMV-seropositive.

In DNA, the CDR3 is TGTGCCAGCTCAGCCAGTACGTTGGCCGGGGAGCTGTTTTTT. As protein: CASSASTLAGELFF. The V call is TRBV18, the J call TRBJ2-2; D is unresolved. The CDR3 is 14 amino acids. Germline CDR1 reads KGHSH; CDR2 reads LQKENI. V gave up 5 bases and J gave up 6 bases, with 13 bases separating them.

V and J are TRBV28 and TRBJ2-4, with 12 bases that match TRBD2. The germline gives CDR1 MDHEN, CDR2 SYDVKM. This CDR3 spans 15 amino acids. V gave up 7 bases and J gave up 6 bases; unmatched junction bases: 7. CDR3: CASKYSSGGVNIQYF. The CDR3 nucleotides are TGTGCCAGCAAATATTCTAGCGGGGGGGTAAACATTCAGTACTTC.

In this sample, this clone turned up once. The chain is built from TRBV7-9 and TRBJ2-3, with 8 bases identical to TRBD2. The CDR3 has 16 residues. CDR1 and CDR2 from the germline V gene are SEHNR and FQNEAQ (reference sequence). Trimming cost V 1 base and J 4 bases; bases outside gene matches: 7. In nucleotides, the CDR3 is TGTGCCAGCAGCTTAGATCGCGGGGGGTACGCAGATACGCAGTATTTT. Translating it yields CASSLDRGGYADTQYF.

This clone was seen a single time. V gene TRBV9 combines with J gene TRBJ2-3, with a tentative D call TRBD2 (5 bases). Per the germline V gene, CDR1 is SGDLS and CDR2 is YYNGEE. There are 15 residues in the CDR3. V was trimmed by 6 bases and J by 6 bases, leaving 20 bases between them. CDR3 region: CASTPAPRPGDTQYF. The CDR3 DNA reads TGTGCCAGCACACCCGCCCCCAGGCCGGGGGATACGCAGTATTTT.

The gene calls are TRBV11-2 and TRBJ2-5; 9 nucleotides agree with TRBD1. V gave up 4 bases and J gave up 2 bases; unmatched junction bases: 5. The CDR3 has 15 residues. Germline V gene sequence: CDR1 SGHAT, CDR2 FQNNGV. CDR3: CASSSHGTGQETQYF. The CDR3 DNA reads as TGTGCCAGCAGCTCCCACGGGACAGGGCAAGAGACCCAGTACTTC.

The chain joins TRBV28 to TRBJ2-2; the D gene is possibly TRBD1 (6 bases). Per germline, CDR1 MDHEN and CDR2 SYDVKM. This CDR3 contains 14 residues. V was shortened by 2 bases and J by 5 bases, with 9 bases between the two germline ends. In DNA form, the CDR3 reads TGTGCCAGCAGTTTACGGGACATAACCGGGGAGCTGTTTTTT. It specifies CASSLRDITGELFF.

The chain joins TRBV15 to TRBJ2-1; 12 bases map to TRBD2. V lost 5 bases, J lost 8 bases, and 1 base stayed unmatched. Germline CDR1 reads LNHNV; CDR2 reads YYDKDF (reference sequence). The CDR3 has 13 residues. The DNA of the CDR3 is TGTGCCACCAGCGGGACTAGCGGGTATGAGCAGTTCTTC. It codes for CATSGTSGYEQFF.

The J gene is TRBJ1-5, the V gene TRBV7-8; no clear D. The ends were cut back, 5 bases at V and 0 bases at J, with 14 bases in the middle. CDR1 is SGHVS and CDR2 is FQNEAQ in the germline V gene. The CDR3 is made up of 16 amino acids. The CDR3 DNA sequence: TGTGCCAGCAGCCCCCTCTTTTTATATAGCAATCAGCCCCAGCATTTT. It encodes CASSPLFLYSNQPQHF.

About this clone itself: Additional DNA sequences in this sample encode the identical CDR3. The chain recombines TRBV2 with TRBJ2-7; TRBD2 might be the D (6 bases). This CDR3 is built from 13 residues. V was trimmed by 6 bases and J by 1 base, leaving 10 bases between them. Germline V gene lookup returns CDR1 SNHLY and CDR2 FYNNEI. CDR3 region: CASSPGLSYEQYF. CDR3 DNA: TGTGCCAGCAGCCCGGGACTTTCCTACGAGCAGTACTTC.

The chain employs TRBV2 and TRBJ1-1; TRBD1 matches 8 bases. CDR1 and CDR2 from the germline V gene are SNHLY and FYNNEI. Trimming cost V 4 bases and J 0 bases; bases outside gene matches: 7. The CDR3 consists of 16 residues. Written as DNA, the CDR3 is TGTGCCAGCAGTGGATCACAGGGGGGCTTGAACACTGAAGCTTTCTTT. This translates into CASSGSQGGLNTEAFF.

The rearrangement links TRBV5-4 to TRBJ2-1, with TRBD2 matching over 16 bases. V trimming: 2 bases; J trimming: 7 bases; junction bases outside the gene matches: 12. The CDR3 has 19 residues. Germline lookup yields CDR1 SGHNT and CDR2 YYREEE (reference sequence). CDR3 nucleotide sequence: TGTGCCAGCAGCTTACCGGGACTAGCGGGGGGGAATCGACCAAATGAGCAGTTCTTC. This encodes CASSLPGLAGGNRPNEQFF. Drawing the rest from reference TRBV5-4 and TRBJ2-1, the complete variable domain is ETGVTQSPTHLIKTRGQQVTLRCSSQSGHNTVSWYQQALGQGPQFIFQYYREEENGRGNFPPRFSGLQFPNYSSELNVNALELDDSALYLCASSLPGLAGGNRPNEQFFGPGTRLTVL.

V and J are TRBV19 and TRBJ1-1, with 9 bases lining up with TRBD1. The germline V gene encodes CDR1 LNHDA and CDR2 SQIVND (reference sequence). The V gene end was trimmed by 6 bases and the J gene end by 12 bases; junction bases not matched to a gene: 14. The CDR3 spans 14 residues. The CDR3, as DNA: TGTGCCAGTAGAGAGGGTCCCGGGACAGGGACAACTTTCTTT. This translates into CASREGPGTGTTFF.

This clone was picked up one time. The chain carries TRBV29-1 and TRBJ2-7; 10 positions agree with TRBD1. The CDR3 totals 13 residues. V was clipped by 6 bases and J by 3 bases; unmatched bases: 5. Germline V gene sequence: CDR1 SQVTM, CDR2 ANQGSEA. The DNA of the CDR3 is TGCAGCGTACAGACAGGGGGCCACTACGAGCAGTACTTC. It is translated as CSVQTGGHYEQYF.

The V gene is TRBV19, the J gene TRBJ1-1, with D uncertain. CDR3 length: 12 amino acids. Germline V lookup: CDR1 LNHDA, CDR2 SQIVND (reference sequence). V was pared by 6 bases and J by 5 bases, with 10 bases between. CDR3 in amino acids: CASRHTGTEAFF. The CDR3 DNA is TGTGCCAGTAGACATACGGGGACTGAAGCTTTCTTT. The full variable domain, completed using reference TRBV19 and TRBJ1-1, is DGGITQSPKYLFRKEGQNVTLSCEQNLNHDAMYWYRQDPGQGLRLIYYSQIVNDFQKGDIAEGYSVSREKKESFPLTVTSAQKNPTAFYLCASRHTGTEAFFGQGTRLTVV.

As concerns this clone: Relative to the germline gene, one junction end is altered; a read error may explain this. The chain uses TRBV7-6 and TRBJ2-1; the D gene is possibly TRBD2 (5 bases). The CDR3 has 14 residues. Germline-derived CDR1 and CDR2 are SGHVS and FNYEAQ. This CDR3 is CASSSDFSHNEQFF. CDR3 nucleotide sequence: TGTGCCAGCAGCTCGGACTTCTCCCACAATGAGCAGTTCTTC. Full variable domain (remainder filled in from reference TRBV7-6 and TRBJ2-1): GAGVSQSPRYKVTKRGQDVALRCDPISGHVSLYWYRQALGQGPEFLTYFNYEAQQDKSGLPNDRFSAERPEGSISTLTIQRTEQRDSAMYRCASSSDFSHNEQFFGPGTRLTVL.

J is TRBJ1-2 and V is TRBV2; 9 positions match TRBD1. CDR1 and CDR2 from the germline V gene are SNHLY and FYNNEI. This CDR3 is built from 16 residues. The V segment lost 0 bases and the J segment 7 bases; nucleotides outside the gene matches: 9. This CDR3 reads CASSEAFYRGQFGYTF. CDR3 DNA: TGTGCCAGCAGTGAAGCGTTTTACAGGGGGCAATTTGGCTACACCTTC.

The chain uses TRBV30 and TRBJ2-4, with a possible D match to TRBD1 (5 bases). Looked up from germline, CDR1 is GTSNPN and CDR2 is SVGIG (reference sequence). With 0 bases removed from V and 0 bases from J, the gap between germline ends came to 9 bases. The CDR3 consists of 15 residues. The CDR3 coding sequence is TGTGCCTGGAGTGTAGCAGGGCGAGCCAAAAACATTCAGTACTTC. Its protein product is CAWSVAGRAKNIQYF.

V usage is TRBV25-1 and J usage is TRBJ1-2, with D possibly matching TRBD1 (5 bases). From germline, CDR1 is MGHDK and CDR2 SYGVNS. Trimming left V 2 bases short and J 3 bases short, with 10 bases between. The CDR3 has 14 amino acids. The CDR3 is CASSEPYRHYGYTF. As DNA, the CDR3 is TGTGCCAGCAGTGAACCTTACAGGCACTATGGCTACACCTTC.

This chain uses TRBV7-9 with TRBJ2-7; 9 bases fit TRBD2. The CDR3 extends over 15 amino acids. Germline trimming cut 1 base from V and 4 bases from J; bases unmatched to any gene: 5. Germline CDR1 SEHNR, CDR2 FQNEAQ (reference sequence). CDR3 sequence reads: CASSLGAGGPYEQYF. The CDR3 DNA reads TGTGCCAGCAGCTTAGGGGCGGGAGGGCCATACGAGCAGTACTTC.

V gene TRBV7-9 combines with J gene TRBJ2-1; TRBD2 aligns across 8 bases. With 3 bases clipped from V and 5 bases from J, the junction kept 9 bases outside the gene matches. Germline CDR1 is SEHNR and CDR2 is FQNEAQ (reference sequence). The CDR3 is made up of 16 amino acids. CDR3 sequence reads: CASSFLSGGGDNEQFF. As DNA, the CDR3 is TGTGCCAGCAGCTTTTTAAGCGGGGGAGGAGACAATGAGCAGTTCTTC.